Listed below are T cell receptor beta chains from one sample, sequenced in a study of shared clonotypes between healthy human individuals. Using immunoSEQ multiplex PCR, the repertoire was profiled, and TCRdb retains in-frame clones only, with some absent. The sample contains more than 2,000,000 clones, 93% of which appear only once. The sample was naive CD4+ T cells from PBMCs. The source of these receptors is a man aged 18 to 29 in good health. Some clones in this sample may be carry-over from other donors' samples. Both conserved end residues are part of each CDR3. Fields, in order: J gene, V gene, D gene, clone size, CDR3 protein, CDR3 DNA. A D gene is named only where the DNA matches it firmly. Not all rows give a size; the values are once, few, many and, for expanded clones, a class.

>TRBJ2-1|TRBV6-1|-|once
CASSAGSGDEQFF
TGTGCCAGCAGTGCTGGGAGTGGCGATGAGCAGTTCTTC
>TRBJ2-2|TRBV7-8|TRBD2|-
CASSLGLTSGSDTGELFF
TGTGCCAGCAGCTTAGGGTTGACTAGCGGGAGTGACACCGGGGAGCTGTTTTTT
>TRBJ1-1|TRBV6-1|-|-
CASRKGALNTEAFF
TGTGCCAGCAGGAAAGGGGCCCTGAACACTGAAGCTTTCTTT
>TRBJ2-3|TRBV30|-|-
CAWSETTSTDTQYF
TGTGCCTGGAGTGAGACAACTAGCACAGATACGCAGTATTTT
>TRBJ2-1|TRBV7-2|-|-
CASSYTLGSYNEQFF
TGTGCCAGCAGCTACACCCTTGGGTCTTACAATGAGCAGTTCTTC
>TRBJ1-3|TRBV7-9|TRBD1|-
CASTWGDRDVAGNTIYF
TGTGCCAGCACCTGGGGGGACAGGGATGTGGCTGGAAACACCATATATTTT
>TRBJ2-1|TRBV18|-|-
CASSSALDEQFF
TGTGCCAGCTCATCCGCTTTGGATGAGCAGTTCTTC
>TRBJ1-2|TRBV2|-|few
CASSEGYGYTF
TGTGCCAGCAGTGAAGGGTATGGCTACACCTTC
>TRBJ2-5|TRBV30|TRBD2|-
CAWSGTSGRWETQYF
TGTGCCTGGAGTGGGACTAGCGGGAGATGGGAGACCCAGTACTTC
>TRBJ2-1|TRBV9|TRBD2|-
CASSVVAAGGSYNEQFF
TGTGCCAGCAGCGTAGTTGCGGCGGGGGGCTCCTACAATGAGCAGTTCTTC
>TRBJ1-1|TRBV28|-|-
CASSRRGGPLSEAFF
TGTGCCAGTAGCCGCCGAGGTGGGCCACTGTCTGAAGCTTTCTTT
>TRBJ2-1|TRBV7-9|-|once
CASSFYTLGWGEQFF
TGTGCCAGCAGCTTCTATACCTTAGGTTGGGGTGAGCAGTTCTTC
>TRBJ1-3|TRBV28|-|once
CASRWRFSGNTIYF
TGTGCCAGCAGATGGAGATTCTCTGGAAACACCATATATTTT
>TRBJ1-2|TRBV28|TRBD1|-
CASTVPGQGPAIYGYTF
TGTGCCAGCACTGTCCCGGGACAGGGTCCCGCCATCTATGGCTACACCTTC
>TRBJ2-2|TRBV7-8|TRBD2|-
CASSPSAGGGFPGELFF
TGTGCCAGCAGCCCTTCCGCGGGGGGAGGATTTCCCGGGGAGCTGTTTTTT
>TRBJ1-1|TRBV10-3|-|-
CAISGTMNTEAFF
TGTGCCATCAGTGGGACAATGAACACTGAAGCTTTCTTT
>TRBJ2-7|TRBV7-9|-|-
CASSLTGEQYF
TGTGCCAGCAGCCTAACGGGGGAGCAGTACTTC
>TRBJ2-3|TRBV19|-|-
CASSIAGVSTDTQYF
TGTGCCAGTAGTATAGCGGGAGTCAGCACAGATACGCAGTATTTT
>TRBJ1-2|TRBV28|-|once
CASSSQPRLGYGYTF
TGTGCCAGCAGTTCCCAGCCCAGGTTGGGCTATGGCTACACCTTC
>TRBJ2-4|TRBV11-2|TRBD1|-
CASSKKPGTGGNIQYF
TGTGCCAGCAGCAAAAAACCCGGGACAGGGGGGAACATTCAGTACTTC
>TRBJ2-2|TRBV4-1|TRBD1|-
CASSLGRGQGPGGELFF
TGCGCCAGCAGTCTAGGGAGGGGACAGGGGCCGGGCGGGGAGCTGTTTTTT
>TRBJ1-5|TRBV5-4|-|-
CASSLGREQPQHF
TGTGCCAGCAGCTTGGGTAGGGAACAGCCCCAGCATTTT
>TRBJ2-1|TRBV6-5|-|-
CASSWARYNEQFF
TGTGCCAGCAGTTGGGCCAGGTACAATGAGCAGTTCTTC
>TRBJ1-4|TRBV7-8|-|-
CASSLASRNEKLFF
TGTGCCAGCAGCTTAGCGAGCAGAAATGAAAAACTGTTTTTT
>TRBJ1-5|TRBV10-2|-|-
CASSEYWHQPQHF
TGCGCCAGCAGTGAGTATTGGCATCAGCCCCAGCATTTT
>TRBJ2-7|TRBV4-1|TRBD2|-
CASSQDGTGGGEQYF
TGCGCCAGCAGCCAAGATGGTACGGGAGGAGGTGAGCAGTACTTC
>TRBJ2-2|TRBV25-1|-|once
CASRDPTAGELFF
TGTGCCAGCAGGGACCCGACGGCCGGGGAGCTGTTTTTT
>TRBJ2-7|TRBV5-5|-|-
CASSLQEVREQYF
TGTGCCAGCAGCTTACAGGAAGTGCGCGAGCAGTACTTC
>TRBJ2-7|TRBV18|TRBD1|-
CASSPKGASYEQYF
TGTGCCAGCTCACCAAAGGGGGCTTCGTACGAGCAGTACTTC
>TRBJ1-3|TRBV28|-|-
CASSLDRGNTIYF
TGTGCCAGCAGTTTAGACAGGGGAAACACCATATATTTT
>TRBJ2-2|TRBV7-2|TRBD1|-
CASTLGVGSTGDTGELFF
TGTGCCAGCACCCTAGGAGTGGGATCAACAGGGGACACCGGGGAGCTGTTTTTT
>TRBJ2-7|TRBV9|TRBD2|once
CASSGRGLAGSEQYF
TGTGCCAGCAGCGGGCGGGGACTAGCGGGAAGCGAGCAGTACTTC
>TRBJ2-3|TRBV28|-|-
CASRGKRGVSTDTQYF
TGTGCCAGCAGGGGAAAAAGGGGGGTGAGCACAGATACGCAGTATTTT
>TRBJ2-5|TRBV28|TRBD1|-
CASSPGTAETQYF
TGTGCCAGCAGCCCCGGGACAGCGGAGACCCAGTACTTC
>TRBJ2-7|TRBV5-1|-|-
CASSLGPRTGSYEQYF
TGCGCCAGCAGCTTGGGGCCACGAACCGGATCCTACGAGCAGTACTTC
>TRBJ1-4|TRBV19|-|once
CASSIGQLHEKLFF
TGTGCCAGTAGTATCGGACAATTACATGAAAAACTGTTTTTT
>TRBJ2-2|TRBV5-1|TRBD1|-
CASSPGTVNTGELFF
TGCGCCAGCAGCCCCGGGACAGTCAACACCGGGGAGCTGTTTTTT
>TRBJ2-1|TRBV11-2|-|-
CASLTPTRANEQFF
TGTGCCAGCCTCACCCCCACTCGCGCCAATGAGCAGTTCTTC
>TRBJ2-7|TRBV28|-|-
CASLPIGASYEQYF
TGTGCCAGCCTACCCATCGGGGCGAGTTACGAGCAGTACTTC
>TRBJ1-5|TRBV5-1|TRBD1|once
CAREWTGHSIRSSNQPQHF
TGCGCCAGGGAATGGACAGGCCACTCAATAAGATCTAGCAATCAGCCCCAGCATTTT
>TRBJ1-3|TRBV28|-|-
CASSLSLASGNTIYF
TGTGCCAGCAGTTTAAGCCTAGCCTCTGGAAACACCATATATTTT
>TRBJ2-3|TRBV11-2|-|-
CASSLDREDTQYF
TGTGCCAGCAGCTTAGATCGCGAAGATACGCAGTATTTT
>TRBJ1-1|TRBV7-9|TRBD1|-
CASSARQGNTEAFF
TGTGCCAGCAGCGCGAGACAGGGAAACACTGAAGCTTTCTTT
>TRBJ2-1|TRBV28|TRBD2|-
CASTKEGRVSYNEQFF
TGTGCCAGCACTAAAGAGGGGAGGGTGTCCTACAATGAGCAGTTCTTC
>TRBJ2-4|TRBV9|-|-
CASSVGKGLNIQYF
TGTGCCAGCAGCGTAGGAAAGGGGTTGAACATTCAGTACTTC
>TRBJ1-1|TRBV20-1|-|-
CSARSRAEAFF
TGCAGTGCTAGAAGCAGGGCAGAAGCTTTCTTT
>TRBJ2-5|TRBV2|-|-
CASRFFGGQETQYF
TGTGCCAGCAGGTTCTTCGGAGGCCAAGAGACCCAGTACTTC
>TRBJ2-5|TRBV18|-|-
CASSWNSGETQYF
TGTGCCAGCTCATGGAATTCGGGAGAGACCCAGTACTTC
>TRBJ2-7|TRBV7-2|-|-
CASSRRVGFSSYEQYF
TGTGCCAGCAGTCGTAGAGTGGGTTTCAGCTCCTACGAGCAGTACTTC
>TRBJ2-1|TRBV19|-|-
CASSIRKGQFSNEQFF
TGTGCCAGTAGTATTAGGAAGGGGCAGTTTAGCAATGAGCAGTTCTTC
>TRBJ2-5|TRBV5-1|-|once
CASSLEGRGPETQYF
TGCGCCAGCAGCTTGGAAGGCAGGGGTCCCGAGACCCAGTACTTC
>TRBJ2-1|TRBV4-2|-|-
CASSQDGGDNEQFF
TGTGCCAGCAGCCAAGACGGAGGGGATAATGAGCAGTTCTTC
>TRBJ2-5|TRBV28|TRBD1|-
CASRPLGQGVAQYF
TGTGCCAGCAGGCCTCTGGGACAGGGGGTTGCCCAGTACTTC
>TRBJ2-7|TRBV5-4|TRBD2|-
CASSGIAGPYEQYF
TGTGCCAGCAGTGGGATAGCGGGACCTTACGAGCAGTACTTC
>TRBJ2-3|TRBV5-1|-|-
CASSKPVASVSTDTQYF
TGCGCCAGCAGCAAACCCGTGGCTAGCGTTAGCACAGATACGCAGTATTTT